This T cell receptor beta chain was recorded in a study of blood T cells in healthy people across ages. Each donor supplied 7.5 to 10 milliliters of peripheral blood. Worth noting for this clonotype: Its specificity is unknown.

Primers used in a second PCR of about 7 to 12 cycles were a sample-barcoded 5' primer and a J-beta primer mix. Sequencing recovered at least 3 million CDR3-containing paired-end reads from each sample. Each CDR3 protein gets one entry after TCRdb re-called the 5' RACE reads with MiXCR. Of hundreds of thousands of distinct CDR3 sequences in the sample, roughly 53% were seen once. Study results and caveats: Whereas aged donors had fewer naive CD4+ cells, long-lived donors had more of them and higher diversity.

This CDR3 is built from 12 residues. The germline V gene has CDR1 LGHDT and CDR2 YNNKEL (reference sequence). With 3 bases removed from V and 9 bases from J, the gap between germline ends came to 9 bases. Sequenced: blood. The receptor's source is a man older than 75 in good health. This sequence joins TRBV3-1 and TRBJ1-5; tentatively, D is TRBD1 (5 bases). The CDR3 here is CASSQGERPQHF. The CDR3 DNA reads TGTGCCAGCAGCCAGGGGGAAAGGCCCCAGCATTTT.